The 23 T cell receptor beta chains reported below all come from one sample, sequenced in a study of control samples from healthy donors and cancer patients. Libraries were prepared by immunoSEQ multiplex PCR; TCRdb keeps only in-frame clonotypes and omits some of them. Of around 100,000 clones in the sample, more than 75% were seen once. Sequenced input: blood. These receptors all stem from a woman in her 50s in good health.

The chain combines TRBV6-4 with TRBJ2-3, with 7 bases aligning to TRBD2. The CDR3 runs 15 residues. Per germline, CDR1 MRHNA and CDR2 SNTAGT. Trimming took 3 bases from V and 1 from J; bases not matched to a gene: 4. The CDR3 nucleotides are TGTGCCAGCAGTGAAGGACTAGGGGGCACAGATACGCAGTATTTT. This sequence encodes CASSEGLGGTDTQYF.

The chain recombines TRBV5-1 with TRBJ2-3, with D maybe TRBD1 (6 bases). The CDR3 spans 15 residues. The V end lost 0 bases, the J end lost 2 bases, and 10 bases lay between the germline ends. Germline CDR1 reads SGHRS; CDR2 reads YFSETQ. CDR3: CASSLEGVLTDTQYF. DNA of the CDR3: TGCGCCAGCAGCTTGGAGGGGGTACTCACAGATACGCAGTATTTT.

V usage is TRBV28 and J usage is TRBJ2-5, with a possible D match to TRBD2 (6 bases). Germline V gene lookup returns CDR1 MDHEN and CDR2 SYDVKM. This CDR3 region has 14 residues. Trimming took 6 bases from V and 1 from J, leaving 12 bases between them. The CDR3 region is CASSQTGVQETQYF. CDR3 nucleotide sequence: TGTGCCAGCAGCCAGACGGGGGTCCAAGAGACCCAGTACTTC. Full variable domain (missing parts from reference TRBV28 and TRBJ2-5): DVKVTQSSRYLVKRTGEKVFLECVQDMDHENMFWYRQDPGLGLRLIYFSYDVKMKEKGDIPEGYSVSREKKERFSLILESASTNQTSMYLCASSQTGVQETQYFGPGTRLLVL.

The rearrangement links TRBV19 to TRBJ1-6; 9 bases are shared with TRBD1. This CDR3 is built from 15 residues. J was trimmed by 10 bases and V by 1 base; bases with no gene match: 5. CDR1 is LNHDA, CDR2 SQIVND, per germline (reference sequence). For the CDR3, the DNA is TGTGCCAGTAGTATAGGGACAGGGGTGGGGTCACCCCTCCACTTT. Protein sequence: CASSIGTGVGSPLHF.

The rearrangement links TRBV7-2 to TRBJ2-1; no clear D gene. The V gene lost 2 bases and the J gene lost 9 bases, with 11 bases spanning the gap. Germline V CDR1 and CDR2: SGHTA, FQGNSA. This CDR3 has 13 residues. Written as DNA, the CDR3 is TGTGCCAGCAGCTTAAGCACTCGTACTGAGCAGTTCTTC. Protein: CASSLSTRTEQFF.

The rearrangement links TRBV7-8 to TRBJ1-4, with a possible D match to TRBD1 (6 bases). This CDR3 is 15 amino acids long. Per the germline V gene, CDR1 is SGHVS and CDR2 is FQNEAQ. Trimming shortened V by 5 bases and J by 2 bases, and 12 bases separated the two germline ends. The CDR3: CASSIYRVTNEKLFF. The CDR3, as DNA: TGTGCCAGCAGCATCTACAGGGTTACTAATGAAAAACTGTTTTTT.

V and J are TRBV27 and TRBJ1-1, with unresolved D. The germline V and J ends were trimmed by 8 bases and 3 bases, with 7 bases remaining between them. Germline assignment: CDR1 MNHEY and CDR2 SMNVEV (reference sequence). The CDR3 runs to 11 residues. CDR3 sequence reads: CASGRHTEAFF. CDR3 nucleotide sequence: TGTGCCAGCGGGCGGCACACTGAAGCTTTCTTT.

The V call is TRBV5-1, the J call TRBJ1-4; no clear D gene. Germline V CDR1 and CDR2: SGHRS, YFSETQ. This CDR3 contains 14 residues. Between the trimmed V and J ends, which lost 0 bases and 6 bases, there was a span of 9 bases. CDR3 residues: CASSLVPGYEKLFF. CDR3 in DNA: TGCGCCAGCAGCTTGGTGCCGGGATATGAAAAACTGTTTTTT. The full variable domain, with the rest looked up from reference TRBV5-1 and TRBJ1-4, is KAGVTQTPRYLIKTRGQQVTLSCSPISGHRSVSWYQQTPGQGLQFLFEYFSETQRNKGNFPGRFSGRQFSNSRSEMNVSTLELGDSALYLCASSLVPGYEKLFFGSGTQLSVL.

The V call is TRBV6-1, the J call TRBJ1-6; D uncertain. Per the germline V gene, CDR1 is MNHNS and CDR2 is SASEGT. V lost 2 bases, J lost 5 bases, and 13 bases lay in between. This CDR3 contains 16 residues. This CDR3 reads CASSEFRAADNSPLHF. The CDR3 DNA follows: TGTGCCAGCAGTGAATTCCGAGCAGCTGATAATTCACCCCTCCACTTT.

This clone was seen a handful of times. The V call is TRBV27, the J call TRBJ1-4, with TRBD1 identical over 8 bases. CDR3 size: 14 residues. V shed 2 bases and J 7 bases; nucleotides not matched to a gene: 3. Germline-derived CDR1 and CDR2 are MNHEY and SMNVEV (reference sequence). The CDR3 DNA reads TGTGCCAGCAGTTTACAGGGGGCTGGTGAAAAACTGTTTTTT. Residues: CASSLQGAGEKLFF.

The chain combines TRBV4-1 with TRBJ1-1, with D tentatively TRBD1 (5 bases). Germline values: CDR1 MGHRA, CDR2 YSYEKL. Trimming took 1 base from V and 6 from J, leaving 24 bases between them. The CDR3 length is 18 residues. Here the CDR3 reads CASSQGMVGWAGKPEAFF. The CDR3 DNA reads TGCGCCAGCAGCCAAGGGATGGTTGGCTGGGCAGGGAAACCTGAAGCTTTCTTT.

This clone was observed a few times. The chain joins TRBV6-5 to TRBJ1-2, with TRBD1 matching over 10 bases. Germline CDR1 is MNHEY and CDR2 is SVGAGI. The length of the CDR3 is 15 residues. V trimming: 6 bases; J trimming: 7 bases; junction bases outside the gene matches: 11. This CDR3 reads CASREAGTGVPGYTF. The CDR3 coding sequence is TGTGCCAGCAGAGAGGCAGGGACAGGGGTTCCTGGCTACACCTTC.

CDR3 region: CASSEGSTNEKLFF. As DNA, the CDR3 is TGTGCCAGCAGTGAGGGTTCAACTAATGAAAAACTGTTTTTT. This chain links TRBV2 with TRBJ1-4; the D is unclear. The CDR3 totals 14 residues. Germline V gene lookup returns CDR1 SNHLY and CDR2 FYNNEI. V was shortened by 3 bases and J by 0 bases, with 5 bases between the two germline ends.

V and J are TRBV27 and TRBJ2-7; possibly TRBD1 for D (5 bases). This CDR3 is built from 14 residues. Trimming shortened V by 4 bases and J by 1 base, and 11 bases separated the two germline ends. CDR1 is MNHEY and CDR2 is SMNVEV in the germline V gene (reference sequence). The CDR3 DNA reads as TGTGCCAGCAGTTGGGGCCGAATGTCCTACGAGCAGTACTTC. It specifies CASSWGRMSYEQYF.

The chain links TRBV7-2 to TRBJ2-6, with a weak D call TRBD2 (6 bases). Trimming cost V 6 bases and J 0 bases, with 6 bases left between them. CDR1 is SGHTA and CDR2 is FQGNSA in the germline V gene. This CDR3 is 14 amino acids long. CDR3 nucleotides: TGTGCCAGCAGGGGAGGCTCTGGGGCCAACGTCCTGACTTTC. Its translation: CASRGGSGANVLTF.

In DNA, the CDR3 is TGTGCCTGGAGTTACTCCTATTCGCGAAGGGGCAGAGGGGCCAACGTCCTGACTTTC. It is translated as CAWSYSYSRRGRGANVLTF. The chain couples TRBV30 to TRBJ2-6, with a tentative D call TRBD1 (5 bases). The V and J ends lost 2 bases and 4 bases respectively, with 24 bases between them. This CDR3 is 19 amino acids long. Germline V CDR1 and CDR2: GTSNPN, SVGIG (reference sequence).

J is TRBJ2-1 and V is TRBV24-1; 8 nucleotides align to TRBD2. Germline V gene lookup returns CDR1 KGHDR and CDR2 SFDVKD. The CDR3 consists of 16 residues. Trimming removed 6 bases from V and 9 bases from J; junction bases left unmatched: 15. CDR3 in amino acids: CATSPSIAGKVREQFF. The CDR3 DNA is TGTGCCACCAGTCCTTCAATAGCGGGAAAAGTCCGTGAGCAGTTCTTC.

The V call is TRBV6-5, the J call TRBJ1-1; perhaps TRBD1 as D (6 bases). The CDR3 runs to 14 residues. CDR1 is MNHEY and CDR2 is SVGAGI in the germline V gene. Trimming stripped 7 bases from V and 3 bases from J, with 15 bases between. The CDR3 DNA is TGTGCCAGCACCCCAGGGGATGGGTACACTGAAGCTTTCTTT. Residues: CASTPGDGYTEAFF.

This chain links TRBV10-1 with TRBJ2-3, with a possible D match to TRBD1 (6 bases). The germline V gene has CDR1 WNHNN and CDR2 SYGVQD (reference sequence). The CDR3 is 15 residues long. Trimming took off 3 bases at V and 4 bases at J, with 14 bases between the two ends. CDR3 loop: CASSDPGVVADTQYF. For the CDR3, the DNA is TGCGCCAGCAGTGATCCAGGGGTCGTAGCAGATACGCAGTATTTT.

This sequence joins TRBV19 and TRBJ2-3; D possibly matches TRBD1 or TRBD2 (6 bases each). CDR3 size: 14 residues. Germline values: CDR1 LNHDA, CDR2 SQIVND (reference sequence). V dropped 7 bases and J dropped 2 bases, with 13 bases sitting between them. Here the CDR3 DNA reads TGTGCCAGTACATGGGGGGCGAACACAGATACGCAGTATTTT. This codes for CASTWGANTDTQYF.

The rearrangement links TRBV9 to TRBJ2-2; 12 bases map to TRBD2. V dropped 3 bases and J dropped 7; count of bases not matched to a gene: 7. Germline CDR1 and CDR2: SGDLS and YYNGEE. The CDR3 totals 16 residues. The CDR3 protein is CASSATSGRAGGELFF. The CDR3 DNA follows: TGTGCCAGCAGCGCGACTAGCGGGAGAGCGGGCGGGGAGCTGTTTTTT.

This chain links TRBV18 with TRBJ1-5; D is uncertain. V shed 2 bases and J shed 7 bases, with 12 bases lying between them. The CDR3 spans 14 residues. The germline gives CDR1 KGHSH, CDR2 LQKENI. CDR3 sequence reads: CASSPIGDRQPQHF. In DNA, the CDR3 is TGTGCCAGCTCACCAATTGGGGATCGACAGCCCCAGCATTTT.

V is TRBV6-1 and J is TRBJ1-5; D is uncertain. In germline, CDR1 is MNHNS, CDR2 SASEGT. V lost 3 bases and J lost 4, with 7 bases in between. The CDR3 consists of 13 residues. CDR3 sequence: CASSDHSNQPQHF. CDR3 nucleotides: TGTGCCAGCAGTGACCACAGTAATCAGCCCCAGCATTTT.